One and the same sample provided the 11 T cell receptor beta chains below, sequenced in a study of brain T cells in children with intractable seizures. TCRdb's copy holds only in-frame clones and misses some; the assay was immunoSEQ multiplex PCR. Of 60,000 to 65,000 clones in the sample, more than 95% were seen once. Specimen: peripheral blood, collected at surgery. The receptors originated from a boy younger than two with focal cortical dysplasia and intractable seizures.

The chain carries TRBV7-2 and TRBJ1-2; D is unclear. This CDR3 region has 16 residues. Trimming took 1 base from V and 3 from J, leaving 15 bases between them. CDR1 is SGHTA, CDR2 FQGNSA, per germline. In DNA, the CDR3 is TGTGCCAGCAGCTTAGTTGAGGGCCGCCCCTACTATGGCTACACCTTC. This translates into CASSLVEGRPYYGYTF.

This rearrangement joins TRBV7-9 to TRBJ2-3; 7 positions agree with TRBD2. The CDR3 is 17 amino acids. V shed 1 base and J 5 bases; nucleotides not matched to a gene: 12. From germline, CDR1 is SEHNR and CDR2 FQNEAQ (reference sequence). The CDR3 sequence: CASSLGGSRFWLDTQYF. DNA for the CDR3: TGTGCCAGCAGCTTAGGCGGGAGTCGTTTTTGGTTAGATACGCAGTATTTT.

The chain links TRBV28 to TRBJ1-3; D is unresolved. The CDR3 is 12 amino acids. Trimming removed 5 bases from V and 0 bases from J, with 2 bases in between. Germline CDR1 and CDR2: MDHEN and SYDVKM. The CDR3 DNA reads as TGTGCCAGCAGTGTCTCTGGAAACACCATATATTTT. Translated, it gives CASSVSGNTIYF.

This clone was seen only once. This chain's CDR3 is CASSSGQGALTEAFF. CDR3 nucleotide sequence: TGTGCCAGCAGTTCGGGACAGGGGGCCCTCACTGAAGCTTTCTTT. The V gene is TRBV6-2 or TRBV6-3, the J gene TRBJ1-1; 12 bases line up with TRBD1. The CDR3 length is 15 residues. CDR1 is MNHEY and CDR2 is SVGEGT in the germline V gene. J gave up 4 bases and V 4 bases, and 4 bases lay outside the gene matches.

The chain recombines TRBV7-2 with TRBJ2-1; D perhaps matches TRBD2 (5 bases). Germline V gene data show CDR1 as SGHTA and CDR2 as FQGNSA. V lost 5 bases and J lost 8, with 16 bases in between. The CDR3 is made up of 14 amino acids. The DNA of the CDR3 is TGTGCCAGCAGCCGCCCGATGGTGGGAGATGAGCAGTTCTTC. This gives the protein CASSRPMVGDEQFF. The whole variable domain, remainder taken from reference TRBV7-2 and TRBJ2-1, is GAGVSQSPSNKVTEKGKDVELRCDPISGHTALYWYRQSLGQGLEFLIYFQGNSAPDKSGLPSDRFSAERTGGSVSTLTIQRTQQEDSAVYLCASSRPMVGDEQFFGPGTRLTVL.

V usage is TRBV19 and J usage is TRBJ2-1; D uncertain. The CDR3 loop spans 13 amino acids. CDR1 and CDR2 from the germline V gene are LNHDA and SQIVND (reference sequence). Deletions cut 3 bases from V and 15 bases from J, with 18 bases between. The CDR3 is CASSMAAPAGRFF. Written as DNA, the CDR3 is TGTGCCAGTAGTATGGCAGCTCCCGCAGGTCGGTTCTTC.

This rearrangement joins TRBV14 to TRBJ2-3; D gene ambiguous. Trimming cost V 3 bases and J 2 bases, with 12 bases left between them. Germline assignment: CDR1 SGHDN and CDR2 FVKESK. This CDR3 comprises 15 residues. The CDR3 sequence is CASSQYTENTDTQYF. The CDR3, as DNA: TGTGCCAGCAGCCAGTATACTGAGAACACAGATACGCAGTATTTT.

This chain joins TRBV4-2 and TRBJ1-2; 7 positions match TRBD1. The V segment lost 0 bases and the J segment 4 bases; nucleotides outside the gene matches: 5. This CDR3 spans 15 amino acids. Looked up from germline, CDR1 is LGHNA and CDR2 is YNFKEQ. The CDR3 here is CASSQEDRRFYGYTF. DNA for the CDR3: TGTGCCAGCAGCCAAGAGGACAGGAGGTTCTATGGCTACACCTTC.

The chain couples TRBV19 to TRBJ1-1, with D perhaps TRBD1 (5 bases). CDR1 and CDR2 (germline): LNHDA, SQIVND (reference sequence). This CDR3 region has 13 residues. Deletions cut 10 bases from V and 3 bases from J, with 15 bases between. The DNA of the CDR3 is TGTGCCACTCCTACGTGGGGGGACACTGAAGCTTTCTTT. This sequence encodes CATPTWGDTEAFF.

V and J are TRBV28 and TRBJ1-5, with TRBD1 matching 10 bases. The trim removed 11 bases at V and 6 bases at J, leaving 10 bases unmatched. The germline V gene has CDR1 MDHEN and CDR2 SYDVKM. There are 14 residues in the CDR3. The CDR3 reads CAVGDRGGGQPQHF. For the CDR3, the DNA is TGTGCCGTGGGGGACAGGGGTGGGGGTCAGCCCCAGCATTTT.

A single count supports this clone. The V gene is TRBV29-1, the J gene TRBJ1-1, with D perhaps matching TRBD1 (6 bases). Germline assignment: CDR1 SQVTM and CDR2 ANQGSEA. Trimming took off 6 bases at V and 2 bases at J, with 13 bases between the two ends. The CDR3 loop spans 13 amino acids. The CDR3 nucleotides are TGCAGCGTAAGCGGGACACCTAACACTGAAGCTTTCTTT. Its protein product is CSVSGTPNTEAFF.